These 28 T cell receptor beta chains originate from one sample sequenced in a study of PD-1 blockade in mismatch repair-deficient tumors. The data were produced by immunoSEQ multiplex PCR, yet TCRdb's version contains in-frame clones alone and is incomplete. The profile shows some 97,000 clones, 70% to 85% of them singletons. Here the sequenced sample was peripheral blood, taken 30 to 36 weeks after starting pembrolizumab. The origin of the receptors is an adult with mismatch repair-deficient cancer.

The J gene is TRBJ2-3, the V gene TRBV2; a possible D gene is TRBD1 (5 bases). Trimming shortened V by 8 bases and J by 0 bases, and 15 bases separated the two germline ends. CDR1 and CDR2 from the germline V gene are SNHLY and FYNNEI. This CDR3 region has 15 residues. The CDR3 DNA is TGTGCCAGCCTTTTCACGCAGGGAAGCACAGATACGCAGTATTTT. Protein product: CASLFTQGSTDTQYF.

This chain's CDR3 is CASSLPARREVTYNEQFF. The CDR3 DNA is TGTGCCAGCAGCTTACCCGCTAGGCGGGAGGTGACCTACAATGAGCAGTTCTTC. The chain recombines TRBV7-2 with TRBJ2-1; 8 positions match TRBD2. Germline V gives CDR1 SGHTA, CDR2 FQGNSA. J lost 2 bases, V lost 2 bases, and 11 bases had no gene match. The CDR3 runs 18 residues.

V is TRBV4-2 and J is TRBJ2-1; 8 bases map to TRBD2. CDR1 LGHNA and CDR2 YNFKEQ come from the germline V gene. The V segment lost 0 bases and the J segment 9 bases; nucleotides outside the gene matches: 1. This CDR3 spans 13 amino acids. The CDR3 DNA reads TGTGCCAGCAGCCAAGATCGGGGGGGTGAGCAGTTCTTC. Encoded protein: CASSQDRGGEQFF.

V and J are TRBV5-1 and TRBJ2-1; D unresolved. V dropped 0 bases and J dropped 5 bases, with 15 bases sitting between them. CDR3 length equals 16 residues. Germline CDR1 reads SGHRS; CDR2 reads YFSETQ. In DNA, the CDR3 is TGCGCCAGCAGCTTGGGCCGTGTGGGCACGCACAATGAGCAGTTCTTC. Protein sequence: CASSLGRVGTHNEQFF.

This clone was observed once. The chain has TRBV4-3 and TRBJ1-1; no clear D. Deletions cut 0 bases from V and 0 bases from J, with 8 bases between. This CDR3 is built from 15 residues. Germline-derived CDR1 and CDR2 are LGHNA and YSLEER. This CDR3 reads CASSQDFGLNTEAFF. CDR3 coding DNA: TGCGCCAGCAGCCAAGATTTTGGCCTGAACACTGAAGCTTTCTTT.

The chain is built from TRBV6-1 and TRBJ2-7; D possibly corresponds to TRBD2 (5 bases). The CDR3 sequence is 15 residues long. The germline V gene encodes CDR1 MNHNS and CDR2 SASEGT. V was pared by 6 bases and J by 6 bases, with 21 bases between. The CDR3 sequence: CASRQDGTTAGEQYF. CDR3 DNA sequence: TGTGCCAGCAGGCAGGACGGAACTACGGCGGGCGAGCAGTACTTC.

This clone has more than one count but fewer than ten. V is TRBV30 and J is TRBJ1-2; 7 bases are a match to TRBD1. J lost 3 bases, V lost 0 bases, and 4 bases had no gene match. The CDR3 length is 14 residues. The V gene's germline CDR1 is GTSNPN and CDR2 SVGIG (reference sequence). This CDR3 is CAWSVPGQYYGYTF. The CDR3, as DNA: TGTGCCTGGAGTGTACCGGGACAGTACTATGGCTACACCTTC.

The CDR3 here is CASSPRRGSYEQYF. The CDR3, as DNA: TGTGCCAGCTCCCCTCGAAGGGGGAGCTACGAGCAGTACTTC. The chain carries TRBV18 and TRBJ2-7; tentatively, D is TRBD1 (6 bases). The CDR3 spans 14 residues. Germline V gene data show CDR1 as KGHSH and CDR2 as LQKENI. Trimming took off 6 bases at V and 3 bases at J, with 15 bases between the two ends.

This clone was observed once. The CDR3 DNA reads TGTGCCAGCAGCGCCGAATATCTAGCGGGAGGAAACAATGAGCAGTTCTTC. This codes for CASSAEYLAGGNNEQFF. The chain joins TRBV28 to TRBJ2-1; TRBD2 aligns across 11 bases. Trimming cost V 6 bases and J 5 bases; bases outside gene matches: 12. The CDR3 length is 17 residues. Germline V gives CDR1 MDHEN, CDR2 SYDVKM.

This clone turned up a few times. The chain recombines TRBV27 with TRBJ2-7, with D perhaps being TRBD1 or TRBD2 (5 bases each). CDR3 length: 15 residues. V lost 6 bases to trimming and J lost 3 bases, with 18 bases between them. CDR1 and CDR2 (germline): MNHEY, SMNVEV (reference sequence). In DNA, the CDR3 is TGTGCCAGCAGCCATGACCGGGACCCTCTCTACGAGCAGTACTTC. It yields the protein CASSHDRDPLYEQYF.

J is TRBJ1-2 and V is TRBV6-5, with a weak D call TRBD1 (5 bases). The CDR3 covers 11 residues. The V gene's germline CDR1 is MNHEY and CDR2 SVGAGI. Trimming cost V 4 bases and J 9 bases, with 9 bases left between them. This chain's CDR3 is CASSSGQSYTF. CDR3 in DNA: TGTGCCAGCAGTTCTGGACAAAGCTACACCTTC.

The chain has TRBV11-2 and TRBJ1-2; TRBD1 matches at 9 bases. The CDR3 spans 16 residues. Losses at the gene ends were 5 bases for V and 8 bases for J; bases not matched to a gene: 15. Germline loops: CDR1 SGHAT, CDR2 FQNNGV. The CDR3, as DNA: TGTGCCAGCAGCCCAAACGGGGACAGGGCCCTTTGGGGCTACACCTTC. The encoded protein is CASSPNGDRALWGYTF.

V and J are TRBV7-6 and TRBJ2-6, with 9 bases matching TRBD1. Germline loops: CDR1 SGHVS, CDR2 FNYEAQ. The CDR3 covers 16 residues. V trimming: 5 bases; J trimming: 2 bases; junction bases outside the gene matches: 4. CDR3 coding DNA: TGTGCCAGCAGCGCTCGGGACAGGGCTGGGGCCAACGTCCTGACTTTC. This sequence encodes CASSARDRAGANVLTF. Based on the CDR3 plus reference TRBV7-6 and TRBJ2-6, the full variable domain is GAGVSQSPRYKVTKRGQDVALRCDPISGHVSLYWYRQALGQGPEFLTYFNYEAQQDKSGLPNDRFSAERPEGSISTLTIQRTEQRDSAMYRCASSARDRAGANVLTFGAGSRLTVL.

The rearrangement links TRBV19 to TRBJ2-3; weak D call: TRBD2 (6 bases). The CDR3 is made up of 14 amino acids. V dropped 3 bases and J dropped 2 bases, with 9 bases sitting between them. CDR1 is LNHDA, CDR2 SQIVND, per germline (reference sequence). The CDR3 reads CASSIGGITDTQYF. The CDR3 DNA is TGTGCCAGTAGTATTGGCGGGATCACAGATACGCAGTATTTT.

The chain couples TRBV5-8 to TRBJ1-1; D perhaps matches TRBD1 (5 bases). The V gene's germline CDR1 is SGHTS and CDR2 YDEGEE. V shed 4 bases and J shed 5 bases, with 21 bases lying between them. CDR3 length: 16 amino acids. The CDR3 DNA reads TGTGCCAGCAGCCGGGCACCCAGGGTGGCAAAAACTGAAGCTTTCTTT. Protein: CASSRAPRVAKTEAFF.

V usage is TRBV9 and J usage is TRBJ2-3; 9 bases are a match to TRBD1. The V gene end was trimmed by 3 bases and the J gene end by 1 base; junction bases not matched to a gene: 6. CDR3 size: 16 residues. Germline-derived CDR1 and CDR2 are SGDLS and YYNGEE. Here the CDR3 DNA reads TGTGCCAGCAGCGACAGCCGGGACAGGGGCACAGATACGCAGTATTTT. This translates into CASSDSRDRGTDTQYF.

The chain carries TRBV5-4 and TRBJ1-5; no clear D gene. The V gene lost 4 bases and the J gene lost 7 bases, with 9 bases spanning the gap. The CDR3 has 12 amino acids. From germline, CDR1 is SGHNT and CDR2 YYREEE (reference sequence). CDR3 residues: CASSQVGQPQHF. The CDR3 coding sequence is TGTGCCAGCAGCCAAGTAGGGCAGCCCCAGCATTTT. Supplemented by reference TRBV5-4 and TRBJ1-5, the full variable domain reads ETGVTQSPTHLIKTRGQQVTLRCSSQSGHNTVSWYQQALGQGPQFIFQYYREEENGRGNFPPRFSGLQFPNYSSELNVNALELDDSALYLCASSQVGQPQHFGDGTRLSIL.

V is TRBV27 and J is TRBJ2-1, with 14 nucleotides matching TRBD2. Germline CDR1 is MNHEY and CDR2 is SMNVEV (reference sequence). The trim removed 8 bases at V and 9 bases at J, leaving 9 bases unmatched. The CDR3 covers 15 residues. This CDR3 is CASASGTSGSTEQFF. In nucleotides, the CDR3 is TGTGCCAGCGCTTCCGGGACTAGCGGGAGTACTGAGCAGTTCTTC.

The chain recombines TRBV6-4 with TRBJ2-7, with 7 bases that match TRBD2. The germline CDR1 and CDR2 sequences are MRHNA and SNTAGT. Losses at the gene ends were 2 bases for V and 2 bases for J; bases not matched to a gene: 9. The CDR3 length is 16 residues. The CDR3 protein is CASSDEGGRKPYEQYF. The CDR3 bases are TGTGCCAGCAGTGACGAGGGCGGGAGAAAGCCCTACGAGCAGTACTTC.

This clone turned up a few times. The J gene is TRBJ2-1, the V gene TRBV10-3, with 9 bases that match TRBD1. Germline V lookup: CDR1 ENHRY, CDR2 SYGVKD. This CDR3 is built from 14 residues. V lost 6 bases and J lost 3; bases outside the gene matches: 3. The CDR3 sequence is CAIRDRGGYNEQFF. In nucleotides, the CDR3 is TGTGCCATCAGGGACAGGGGAGGCTACAATGAGCAGTTCTTC.

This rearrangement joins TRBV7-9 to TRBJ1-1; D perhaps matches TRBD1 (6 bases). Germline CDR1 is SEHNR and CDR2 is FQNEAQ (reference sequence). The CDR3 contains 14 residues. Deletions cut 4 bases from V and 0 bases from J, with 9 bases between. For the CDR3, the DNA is TGTGCCAGCAGCTCGACAGGTTTGAACACTGAAGCTTTCTTT. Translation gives CASSSTGLNTEAFF.

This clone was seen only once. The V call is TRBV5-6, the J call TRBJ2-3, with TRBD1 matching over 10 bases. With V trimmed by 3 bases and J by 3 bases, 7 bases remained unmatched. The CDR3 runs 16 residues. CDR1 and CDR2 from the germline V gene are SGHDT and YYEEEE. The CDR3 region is CASSWERDRGTDTQYF. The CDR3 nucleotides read TGTGCCAGCAGCTGGGAGCGGGACAGGGGAACAGATACGCAGTATTTT.

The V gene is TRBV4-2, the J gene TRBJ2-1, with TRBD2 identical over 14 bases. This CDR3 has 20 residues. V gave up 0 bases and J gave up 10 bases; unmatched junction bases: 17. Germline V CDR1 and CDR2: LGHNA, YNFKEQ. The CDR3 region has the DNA TGTGCCAGCAGCCAAGATCTGACTAGCGGGAGGGTAGGACCTAAATTCGAGCAGTTCTTC. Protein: CASSQDLTSGRVGPKFEQFF.

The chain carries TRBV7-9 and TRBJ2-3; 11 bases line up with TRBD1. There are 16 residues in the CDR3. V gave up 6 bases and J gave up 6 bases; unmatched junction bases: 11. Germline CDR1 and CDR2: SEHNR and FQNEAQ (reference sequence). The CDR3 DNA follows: TGTGCCAGCAGACCCAGGACAGGGGGCGTGATGGATACGCAGTATTTT. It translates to CASRPRTGGVMDTQYF.

The chain's CDR3 is CASRVPGQETQYF. The CDR3 coding sequence is TGCGCCAGCAGAGTGCCGGGGCAAGAGACCCAGTACTTC. The chain links TRBV5-1 to TRBJ2-5; D perhaps matches TRBD2 (5 bases). The V and J ends lost 5 bases and 2 bases respectively, with 10 bases between them. CDR3 length: 13 residues. Germline CDR1 SGHRS, CDR2 YFSETQ. Full variable domain (missing parts from reference TRBV5-1 and TRBJ2-5): KAGVTQTPRYLIKTRGQQVTLSCSPISGHRSVSWYQQTPGQGLQFLFEYFSETQRNKGNFPGRFSGRQFSNSRSEMNVSTLELGDSALYLCASRVPGQETQYFGPGTRLLVL.

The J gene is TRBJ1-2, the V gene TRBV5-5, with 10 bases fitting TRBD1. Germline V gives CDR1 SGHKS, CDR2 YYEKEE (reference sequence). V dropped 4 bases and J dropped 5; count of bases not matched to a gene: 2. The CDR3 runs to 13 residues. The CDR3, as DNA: TGTGCCAGCAGCAGGACAGGGGGGTATGGCTACACCTTC. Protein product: CASSRTGGYGYTF.

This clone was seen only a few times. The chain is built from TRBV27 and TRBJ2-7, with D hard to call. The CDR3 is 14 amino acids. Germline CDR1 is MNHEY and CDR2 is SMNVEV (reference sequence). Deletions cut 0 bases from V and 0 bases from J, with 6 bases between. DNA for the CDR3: TGTGCCAGCAGTTTATCGGCGAGCTCCTACGAGCAGTACTTC. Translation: CASSLSASSYEQYF.

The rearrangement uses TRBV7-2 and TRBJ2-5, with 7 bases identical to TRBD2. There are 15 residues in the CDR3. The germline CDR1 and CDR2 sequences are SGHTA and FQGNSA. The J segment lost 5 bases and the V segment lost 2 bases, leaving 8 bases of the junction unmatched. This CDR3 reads CASSLWGRAHETQYF. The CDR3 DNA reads TGTGCCAGCAGCTTATGGGGGAGGGCCCACGAGACCCAGTACTTC.